This T cell receptor (beta chain) originates from a study of blood T cell repertoires in COVID-19. Authors' analysis steps: Cell counts per sample came from amplifying reference gene primers. Clones were sequenced by immunoSEQ multiplex PCR, and TCRdb holds only the in-frame ones, with some missing. Clone size and the V and J calls come from that table; the DNA yielded D and trimming. Counted here are 35,000 to 40,000 clones, 75% to 90% occurring once; the ten biggest clones make up 15% to 20%. V lost 5 bases, J lost 5 bases, and 11 bases stayed unmatched. The CDR3 consists of 16 residues. Per germline, CDR1 SEHNR and CDR2 FQNEAQ (reference sequence).

The TCR originated in a man between 65 and 85 years old with acute or convalescent COVID-19. This chain connects TRBV7-9 to TRBJ2-1, with TRBD2 matching 8 bases. Sequenced sample: peripheral blood. In DNA form, the CDR3 reads TGTGCCAGCAGCCGATCGGGGACTAGAGGAAACAATGAGCAGTTCTTC. Its translation: CASSRSGTRGNNEQFF.